This TCR beta chain was captured in a study of PD-L1 blockade in urothelial cancer. Overall study context: About nine tenths of the roughly 30 patients were men whose urothelial cancer was bladder-origin. Prior regimens of chemotherapy numbered 0 to 3 per patient. T cells numbered a median of about 150,000 in the blood samples.

Assay used: immunoSEQ multiplex PCR; TCRdb lists only in-frame clones, some missing. The sample records about 88,000 clones, approximately 91% being singletons. The junction had 6 bases not matched to a gene; V was cut back by 0 bases and J by 1 base. CDR3 size: 15 residues. The V gene's germline CDR1 is SQVTM and CDR2 ANQGSEA. Urothelial carcinoma, locally advanced or metastatic, affected the patients. The sequence derives from a man in his fifties or sixties with urothelial cancer. The chain employs TRBV29-1 and TRBJ2-7; 7 nucleotides agree with TRBD1. Source: PBMCs, taken around atezolizumab (anti-PD-L1) treatment. The CDR3 nucleotides are TGCAGCGTTGAAGAAAGGAGACAGGGTTCCTACGAGCAGTACTTC. Encoded protein: CSVEERRQGSYEQYF.